A single sample is the source of the 26 T cell receptor beta chains below, sequenced in a study of T-cell memory formation after mild COVID-19. TCRdb processed the 5' RACE reads anew with MiXCR; each CDR3 protein has one entry. Here the sample spans 120,000 to 150,000 distinct CDR3 sequences, about 19% being singletons. Source material: PBMCs or a T cell subset sorted from them (not recorded which). The receptor source for this set is an adult woman who had mild COVID-19 (a few samples of this study predate the infection). Cell type and time point are not known.

CDR3 DNA sequence: TGTGCCAGCAGTCCAACAGGGTCTCAGCCCCAGCATTTT. As protein: CASSPTGSQPQHF. The chain combines TRBV2 with TRBJ1-5, with D possibly matching TRBD1 (6 bases). Germline values: CDR1 SNHLY, CDR2 FYNNEI. The CDR3 length is 13 residues. Trimming shortened V by 5 bases and J by 6 bases, and 11 bases separated the two germline ends.

This clonotype was detected a few times. The gene calls are TRBV3-1 and TRBJ2-7; no definite D call. Germline V gives CDR1 LGHDT, CDR2 YNNKEL (reference sequence). The CDR3 is made up of 13 amino acids. V was cut by 2 bases and J by 7 bases, with 12 bases left in between. In DNA form, the CDR3 reads TGTGCCAGCAGCCAACACGATGTGGGAGAGCAGTACTTC. Encoded protein: CASSQHDVGEQYF.

This clonotype appeared many times. V and J are TRBV7-9 and TRBJ2-1; D is possibly TRBD1 or TRBD2 (5 bases each). This CDR3 is 15 amino acids long. The germline V gene encodes CDR1 SEHNR and CDR2 FQNEAQ (reference sequence). V was trimmed by 5 bases and J by 5 bases, leaving 16 bases between them. The CDR3 bases are TGTGCCAGCAGCCCGTCCCGGGGCACACACAATGAGCAGTTCTTC. This codes for CASSPSRGTHNEQFF.

This clonotype has a count of ten or more. J is TRBJ2-1 and V is TRBV29-1; D ambiguous. CDR3 length equals 12 residues. V was shortened by 4 bases and J by 5 bases, with 9 bases between the two germline ends. Germline CDR1 reads SQVTM; CDR2 reads ANQGSEA. This CDR3 is CSVVRADNEQFF. The CDR3 DNA sequence: TGCAGCGTTGTACGGGCAGACAATGAGCAGTTCTTC.

The sample holds a few counts of this clonotype. The chain carries TRBV5-1 and TRBJ1-2; D uncertain. This CDR3 region has 14 residues. In germline, CDR1 is SGHRS, CDR2 YFSETQ. The V and J ends lost 0 bases and 4 bases respectively, with 10 bases between them. CDR3 residues: CASSLGSGFYGYTF. In DNA form, the CDR3 reads TGCGCCAGCAGCTTGGGTTCGGGCTTCTATGGCTACACCTTC. The full variable domain, rest sourced from reference TRBV5-1 and TRBJ1-2, is KAGVTQTPRYLIKTRGQQVTLSCSPISGHRSVSWYQQTPGQGLQFLFEYFSETQRNKGNFPGRFSGRQFSNSRSEMNVSTLELGDSALYLCASSLGSGFYGYTFGSGTRLTVV.

Comment on this clonotype: No DNA is shown, since the ends of the CDR3 on it are uncertain; the CDR3 is the one TCRdb lists. V is TRBV29-1 and J is TRBJ2-2; the table assigns TRBD1, which was not confirmed against the DNA. In germline, CDR1 is SQVTM, CDR2 ANQGSEA. The CDR3 is 17 amino acids long, termini counted. CDR3 residues: CSVAAGTALMDTGELFF.

The chain's CDR3 is CASSLPGQGARNEQFF. The CDR3 nucleotides are TGTGCCAGCAGCCTACCGGGACAGGGGGCTCGCAATGAGCAGTTCTTC. The rearrangement links TRBV7-9 to TRBJ2-1, with 12 bases matching TRBD1. J gave up 6 bases and V 5 bases, and 8 bases lay outside the gene matches. The CDR3 totals 16 residues. From germline, CDR1 is SEHNR and CDR2 FQNEAQ (reference sequence).

The rearrangement uses TRBV19 and TRBJ1-4; D is unclear. CDR1 is LNHDA, CDR2 SQIVND, per germline (reference sequence). Trimming left V 7 bases short and J 7 bases short, with 16 bases between. The CDR3 loop spans 14 amino acids. CDR3 loop: CASKVRWSGEKLFF. The CDR3 DNA follows: TGTGCCAGTAAGGTGCGGTGGTCTGGTGAAAAACTGTTTTTT.

This sequence joins TRBV7-3 and TRBJ2-2, with 7 bases identical to TRBD1. Germline assignment: CDR1 SGHTA and CDR2 FQGTGA. J gave up 3 bases and V 2 bases, and 3 bases lay outside the gene matches. The CDR3 consists of 15 residues. CDR3 sequence (DNA): TGTGCCAGCAGCTTAGACAGGGCCTACACCGGGGAGCTGTTTTTT. This encodes CASSLDRAYTGELFF.

The CDR3 DNA reads TGTGCCAGCAGCTCGCAAAGTGGCACAGATACGCAGTATTTT. This encodes CASSSQSGTDTQYF. The chain links TRBV7-9 to TRBJ2-3; D not resolved. Trimming stripped 4 bases from V and 1 base from J, with 9 bases between. Germline CDR1 reads SEHNR; CDR2 reads FQNEAQ (reference sequence). This CDR3 is built from 14 residues.

The chain uses TRBV28 and TRBJ2-1; D may correspond to TRBD1 or TRBD2 (5 bases each). The CDR3 has 15 residues. Germline CDR1 and CDR2: MDHEN and SYDVKM. Trimming left V 3 bases short and J 5 bases short, with 14 bases between. The CDR3 spells CASSLVREWDNEQFF. CDR3 DNA: TGTGCCAGCAGTTTGGTCAGGGAGTGGGACAATGAGCAGTTCTTC.

V gene TRBV11-1 combines with J gene TRBJ2-1; 8 nucleotides agree with TRBD2. V dropped 7 bases and J dropped 9; count of bases not matched to a gene: 14. The CDR3 consists of 15 residues. CDR1 is SGHAT and CDR2 is FQDESV in the germline V gene (reference sequence). In DNA form, the CDR3 reads TGTGCCAGCAACCAACGGGAGGGCGTCCGCGGTGAGCAGTTCTTC. This sequence encodes CASNQREGVRGEQFF.

The V gene is TRBV7-8, the J gene TRBJ2-5; D uncertain. Per germline, CDR1 SGHVS and CDR2 FQNEAQ. V lost 1 base, J lost 5 bases, and 8 bases lay in between. The CDR3 extends over 13 amino acids. Here the CDR3 reads CASSLESAETQYF. The CDR3 bases are TGTGCCAGCAGCTTAGAATCGGCGGAGACCCAGTACTTC.

V and J are TRBV11-2 and TRBJ2-1; no clear D gene. V lost 4 bases and J lost 7, with 17 bases in between. This CDR3 comprises 15 residues. Germline loops: CDR1 SGHAT, CDR2 FQNNGV. The CDR3 coding sequence is TGTGCCAGCAGCTCGTCGGTGGGCTCGTGGAATGAGCAGTTCTTC. Protein product: CASSSSVGSWNEQFF.

This clonotype occurred a few times. The rearrangement uses TRBV20-1 and TRBJ2-5, with 9 bases fitting TRBD2. CDR3 size: 13 residues. Germline CDR1 and CDR2: DFQATT and SNEGSKA (reference sequence). V gave up 0 bases and J gave up 14 bases; unmatched junction bases: 10. This CDR3 is CSARETIAGLAYF. CDR3 nucleotide sequence: TGCAGTGCTAGAGAGACCATAGCGGGACTAGCTTACTTC.

The chain couples TRBV29-1 to TRBJ1-2, with TRBD1 as a possible D gene (6 bases). Germline assignment: CDR1 SQVTM and CDR2 ANQGSEA. This CDR3 spans 14 amino acids. V was clipped by 2 bases and J by 4 bases, with 14 bases between them. CDR3 amino acids: CSVESGLGGYGYTF. CDR3 DNA: TGCAGCGTTGAATCGGGTCTAGGGGGCTATGGCTACACCTTC.

The rearrangement links TRBV6-5 to TRBJ1-2; 7 bases match TRBD1. Trimming at V came to 6 bases and at J to 4 bases, leaving 8 bases not matched to a gene. CDR1 and CDR2 from the germline V gene are MNHEY and SVGAGI. This CDR3 region has 14 residues. CDR3 coding DNA: TGTGCCAGCAGAAAGGGGGCGAGGAGCTATGGCTACACCTTC. Translating it yields CASRKGARSYGYTF.

This clonotype was found a few times. The rearrangement links TRBV5-1 to TRBJ1-3, with 7 positions matching TRBD1. Germline V gene lookup returns CDR1 SGHRS and CDR2 YFSETQ. This CDR3 contains 15 residues. Trimming took 0 bases from V and 4 from J; bases not matched to a gene: 4. The CDR3 DNA sequence: TGCGCCAGCAGCTTGGAAGGGGGCACCGGAAACACCATATATTTT. Its protein product is CASSLEGGTGNTIYF. Full variable domain (missing parts from reference TRBV5-1 and TRBJ1-3): KAGVTQTPRYLIKTRGQQVTLSCSPISGHRSVSWYQQTPGQGLQFLFEYFSETQRNKGNFPGRFSGRQFSNSRSEMNVSTLELGDSALYLCASSLEGGTGNTIYFGEGSWLTVV.

This clonotype was counted between two and nine times. This chain joins TRBV24-1 and TRBJ1-2; no clear D gene. The CDR3 loop spans 14 amino acids. CDR1 KGHDR and CDR2 SFDVKD come from the germline V gene. V lost 2 bases to trimming and J lost 7 bases, with 13 bases between them. The DNA for the CDR3 is TGTGCCACCAGTGATTCTGTCCACCCGCGTGGCTACACCTTC. Amino acid sequence: CATSDSVHPRGYTF.

The table lists this clonotype with a few counts. The rearrangement links TRBV18 to TRBJ2-5; no firm D call. Germline assignment: CDR1 KGHSH and CDR2 LQKENI. This CDR3 region has 12 residues. The ends were cut back, 8 bases at V and 2 bases at J, with 9 bases in the middle. The CDR3 DNA reads as TGTGCCAGCAGCCCCGCGCAAGAGACCCAGTACTTC. Its protein is CASSPAQETQYF. Using reference TRBV18 and TRBJ2-5 for the parts outside the CDR3, the full variable domain is NAGVMQNPRHLVRRRGQEARLRCSPMKGHSHVYWYRQLPEEGLKFMVYLQKENIIDESGMPKERFSAEFPKEGPSILRIQQVVRGDSAAYFCASSPAQETQYFGPGTRLLVL.

This clonotype occurred many times. The V and J genes are TRBV29-1 and TRBJ2-3; D unresolved. V lost 7 bases to trimming and J lost 5 bases, with 13 bases between them. The CDR3 has 12 amino acids. Germline CDR1 reads SQVTM; CDR2 reads ANQGSEA. The CDR3 DNA sequence: TGCAGCGCCCGCGGTGCTTTAGATACGCAGTATTTT. Its translation: CSARGALDTQYF.

This clonotype was seen a few times. The chain employs TRBV6-5 and TRBJ2-2; 12 bases align to TRBD2. CDR3 length: 15 amino acids. Per the germline V gene, CDR1 is MNHEY and CDR2 is SVGAGI. J gave up 6 bases and V 6 bases, and 5 bases lay outside the gene matches. Written as DNA, the CDR3 is TGTGCCAGCAGACCGGGACTAGCGGGTTCCGGGGAGCTGTTTTTT. It encodes CASRPGLAGSGELFF.

The chain is built from TRBV3-1 and TRBJ1-1; perhaps TRBD1 as D (6 bases). V lost 2 bases to trimming and J lost 7 bases, with 14 bases between them. The CDR3 is 14 residues long. CDR1 and CDR2 (germline): LGHDT, YNNKEL (reference sequence). CDR3 DNA: TGTGCCAGCAGCCAAAGGGAGCCGACAGGTGAAGCTTTCTTT. It encodes CASSQREPTGEAFF.

This clonotype has ten or more counts. The chain recombines TRBV27 with TRBJ2-5, with D perhaps matching TRBD1 or TRBD2 (5 bases each). The germline V gene has CDR1 MNHEY and CDR2 SMNVEV (reference sequence). V was cut by 0 bases and J by 5 bases, with 7 bases left in between. The CDR3 runs to 13 residues. The CDR3 coding sequence is TGTGCCAGCAGTTTATCGGGGGTGGAGACCCAGTACTTC. It translates to CASSLSGVETQYF.

The chain links TRBV7-7 to TRBJ2-7; 10 positions agree with TRBD2. The junction had 19 bases not matched to a gene; V was cut back by 5 bases and J by 6 bases. CDR1 is SSHAT and CDR2 is FNYEAQ in the germline V gene (reference sequence). The CDR3 sequence is 18 residues long. The CDR3 sequence: CASSPRSSGGPWGFEQYF. In DNA form, the CDR3 reads TGTGCCAGCAGCCCGCGGTCTAGCGGGGGCCCTTGGGGCTTCGAGCAGTACTTC.

The chain links TRBV11-3 to TRBJ2-3; D perhaps matches TRBD2 (7 bases). CDR3 length: 14 amino acids. The V gene lost 7 bases and the J gene lost 3 bases, with 14 bases spanning the gap. Germline V gene lookup returns CDR1 SGHNT and CDR2 YENEEA. The CDR3 sequence is CASMGGAPTDTQYF. Written as DNA, the CDR3 is TGTGCCAGCATGGGGGGGGCCCCTACAGATACGCAGTATTTT.